These 14 T cell receptor beta chains share one sample of origin, sequenced in a study of Ad26.COV2.S vaccination and SARS-CoV-2 variants. Treatment specified: roughly 20 received Ad26.COV2.S at low or high dose, single or two shots; about 5 received placebo; per-sample allocation not given. The samples date from day 63 after the first vaccine or placebo injection. The repertoire was sequenced with immunoSEQ multiplex PCR; TCRdb's copy has only in-frame clones and lacks some. The repertoire consists of 400,000 to 450,000 clones, with over 75% occurring once and the leading ten covering 9% to 15%. The sequencing here drew on peripheral blood, taken in a trial of Ad26.COV2.S vaccine versus placebo. All receptors derive from a person between 18 and 65 years old who received the Ad26.COV2.S COVID-19 vaccine or a placebo.

CDR3 protein: CASSLRGSGTGELFF. The DNA for the CDR3 is TGTGCCAGCAGCTTAAGGGGGTCGGGCACCGGGGAGCTGTTTTTT. The V gene is TRBV7-2, the J gene TRBJ2-2, with D possibly TRBD1 on 6 matching bases. Germline V gives CDR1 SGHTA, CDR2 FQGNSA. Trimming left V 2 bases short and J 4 bases short, with 11 bases between. The CDR3 spans 15 residues.

Of note for this clone: This specimen includes other DNA sequences encoding the same CDR3. V and J are TRBV12-3 or TRBV12-4 and TRBJ2-3; D uncertain. Trimming cost V 5 bases and J 0 bases, with 3 bases left between them. This CDR3 contains 12 residues. CDR3 in amino acids: CASSPSTDTQYF. For the CDR3, the DNA is TGTGCCAGCAGTCCAAGCACAGATACGCAGTATTTT.

The rearrangement joins TRBV5-6 to TRBJ1-2; maybe TRBD1 (5 bases). The CDR3 is 13 amino acids. The germline gives CDR1 SGHDT, CDR2 YYEEEE. V shed 4 bases and J shed 3 bases, with 10 bases lying between them. CDR3 loop: CASSRGTDYGYTF. DNA for the CDR3: TGTGCCAGCAGCCGTGGGACGGACTATGGCTACACCTTC. The complete variable domain, with remaining parts taken from reference TRBV5-6 and TRBJ1-2, reads DAGVTQSPTHLIKTRGQQVTLRCSPKSGHDTVSWYQQALGQGPQFIFQYYEEEERQRGNFPDRFSGHQFPNYSSELNVNALLLGDSALYLCASSRGTDYGYTFGSGTRLTVV.

V is TRBV28 and J is TRBJ2-7; TRBD2 is a possible D gene (6 bases). Trimming pared 4 bases from V and 3 bases from J, leaving 16 bases between. This CDR3 is built from 15 residues. Per the germline V gene, CDR1 is MDHEN and CDR2 is SYDVKM. CDR3 bases: TGTGCCAGCAGTTGGGACTTAGCGGTTAACTACGAGCAGTACTTC. Protein: CASSWDLAVNYEQYF.

The chain carries TRBV6-5 and TRBJ2-5; 11 bases align to TRBD2. CDR1 and CDR2 (germline): MNHEY, SVGAGI. After removal of 6 bases from V and 3 bases from J, the junction contained 3 bases not matched to a gene. The CDR3 sequence is 14 residues long. This chain's CDR3 is CASSQTSGKETQYF. The CDR3 coding sequence is TGTGCCAGCAGCCAGACTAGCGGGAAAGAGACCCAGTACTTC.

V gene TRBV4-1 combines with J gene TRBJ2-4, with no clear D. The CDR3 length is 15 residues. V was clipped by 2 bases and J by 0 bases, with 8 bases between them. Germline assignment: CDR1 MGHRA and CDR2 YSYEKL. This chain's CDR3 is CASSQRELAKNIQYF. As DNA, the CDR3 is TGCGCCAGCAGCCAACGCGAGTTAGCCAAAAACATTCAGTACTTC.

The sample holds a few counts of this clone. The chain employs TRBV18 and TRBJ1-6, with D hard to call. Germline values: CDR1 KGHSH, CDR2 LQKENI. V lost 1 base to trimming and J lost 0 bases, with 13 bases between them. This CDR3 has 18 amino acids. CDR3 in amino acids: CASSPRDVLSSYNSPLHF. CDR3 nucleotides: TGTGCCAGCTCACCACGAGACGTGTTGAGCTCCTATAATTCACCCCTCCACTTT.

The V gene is TRBV27, the J gene TRBJ2-1; D possibly corresponds to TRBD2 (5 bases). The germline CDR1 and CDR2 sequences are MNHEY and SMNVEV (reference sequence). The CDR3 is 16 residues long. V shed 4 bases and J shed 2 bases, with 15 bases lying between them. CDR3 residues: CASSSPGETTYNEQFF. The CDR3 bases are TGTGCCAGCAGTTCTCCCGGGGAGACCACCTACAATGAGCAGTTCTTC.

This clone has only one observation. This rearrangement joins TRBV6-5 to TRBJ1-2, with TRBD1 matching 7 bases. Germline V CDR1 and CDR2: MNHEY, SVGAGI. The CDR3 runs to 15 residues. V shed 0 bases and J 5 bases; nucleotides not matched to a gene: 6. The CDR3 protein is CASSYSAKTGYGYTF. CDR3 in DNA: TGTGCCAGCAGTTACTCGGCTAAGACAGGGTATGGCTACACCTTC.

This sequence joins TRBV2 and TRBJ2-7; 10 nucleotides match TRBD2. Germline loops: CDR1 SNHLY, CDR2 FYNNEI. J gave up 2 bases and V 1 base, and 2 bases lay outside the gene matches. The CDR3 is made up of 15 amino acids. The chain's CDR3 is CASSEVLAGAYEQYF. The DNA for the CDR3 is TGTGCCAGCAGTGAAGTGCTAGCGGGAGCCTACGAGCAGTACTTC.

As concerns this clone: Other nucleotide sequences in the sample specify the same CDR3. V usage is TRBV15 and J usage is TRBJ2-7; no clear D. Germline V CDR1 and CDR2: LNHNV, YYDKDF (reference sequence). V lost 8 bases and J 0 bases, leaving 5 bases between the germline ends. The CDR3 extends over 11 amino acids. The CDR3 DNA follows: TGTGCCACCTCCTCCTCCTACGAGCAGTACTTC. Encoded protein: CATSSSYEQYF.

CDR3 nucleotide sequence: TGTGCCAGCAGCCAAGGACTAGCGGGAGAGCGCACGCAGTATTTT. Translated: CASSQGLAGERTQYF. The chain couples TRBV3-1 (or the pseudogene TRBV3-2) to TRBJ2-3; 12 bases align to TRBD2. The CDR3 extends over 15 amino acids. V was pared by 1 base and J by 9 bases, with 5 bases of the junction left unmatched. Germline V gene sequence: CDR1 LGHDT, CDR2 YNNKEL (reference sequence).

The gene calls are TRBV6-5 and TRBJ2-7; 7 bases match TRBD1. CDR1 and CDR2 from the germline V gene are MNHEY and SVGAGI. The V segment lost 6 bases and the J segment 7 bases; nucleotides outside the gene matches: 15. This CDR3 region has 15 residues. The CDR3 DNA sequence: TGTGCCAGCAGAAAGGGCTTTCAGGGGGAGTGGGAGCAGTACTTC. It translates to CASRKGFQGEWEQYF.

The rearrangement uses TRBV7-9 and TRBJ2-3; tentative D call: TRBD2 (6 bases). Trimming stripped 3 bases from V and 2 bases from J, with 9 bases between. The V gene's germline CDR1 is SEHNR and CDR2 FQNEAQ (reference sequence). CDR3 length: 14 amino acids. The CDR3 DNA reads TGTGCCAGCAGCTTGCTAGCGATCACAGATACGCAGTATTTT. Encoded protein: CASSLLAITDTQYF. The full variable domain, its missing parts supplied by reference TRBV7-9 and TRBJ2-3, is DTGVSQNPRHKITKRGQNVTFRCDPISEHNRLYWYRQTLGQGPEFLTYFQNEAQLEKSRLLSDRFSAERPKGSFSTLEIQRTEQGDSAMYLCASSLLAITDTQYFGPGTRLTVL.